This T cell receptor (beta chain) was captured by sequencing in a study of cytomegalovirus exposure and HLA in healthy donors. General study points: From TCR beta sequences, most subjects' HLA-A and HLA-B alleles were reportedly predicted accurately. A later analysis showed TCR association rates differing by HLA locus, peaking at DRB1 and lowest at HLA-C. Most TCR sequences were uncommon, yet certain public TCRs appeared in many donors. Later on, a genetic analysis was performed. It linked a missense variant in DCLRE1C with V- and J-gene trimming of TCR beta.

This PCR relied on a set of 60 Vbeta primers and 13 Jbeta primers. Assay used: immunoSEQ multiplex PCR; TCRdb lists only in-frame clones, some missing. The sample lists about 130,000 clones, more than 60% occurring once. CDR1 and CDR2 from the germline V gene are ENHRY and SYGVKD. The CDR3 is 14 amino acids. Only a few counts were recorded for this clone. Its antigen is not identified. The chain combines TRBV10-3 with TRBJ2-5; 11 bases align to TRBD1. The end of the DNA is better explained by TRBJ2-7, so the J call may be wrong. The sequenced material came from PBMCs. This TCR was sampled from a middle-aged woman in good health and CMV-seropositive. The CDR3 loop reads CAISQGQGAYEQYF. Here the CDR3 DNA reads TGTGCCATCAGCCAGGGACAGGGGGCCTACGAGCAGTACTTC.